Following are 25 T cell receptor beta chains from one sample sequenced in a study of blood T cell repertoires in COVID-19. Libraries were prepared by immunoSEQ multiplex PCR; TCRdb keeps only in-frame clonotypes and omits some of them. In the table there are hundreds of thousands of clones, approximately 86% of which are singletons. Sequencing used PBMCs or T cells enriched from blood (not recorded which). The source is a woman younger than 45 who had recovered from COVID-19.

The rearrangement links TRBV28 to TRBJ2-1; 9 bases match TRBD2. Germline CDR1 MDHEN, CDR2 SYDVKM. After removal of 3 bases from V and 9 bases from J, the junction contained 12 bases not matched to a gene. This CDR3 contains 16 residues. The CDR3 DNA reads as TGTGCCAGCAGTTTCGCGGCGATAGCGGGAGTCGGTGAGCAGTTCTTC. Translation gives CASSFAAIAGVGEQFF.

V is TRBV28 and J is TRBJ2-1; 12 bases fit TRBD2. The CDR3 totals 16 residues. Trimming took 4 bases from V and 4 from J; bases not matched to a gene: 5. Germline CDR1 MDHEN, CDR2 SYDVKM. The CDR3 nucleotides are TGTGCCAGCAGTTCCGTCGGACTAGCGGGGTACAATGAGCAGTTCTTC. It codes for CASSSVGLAGYNEQFF.

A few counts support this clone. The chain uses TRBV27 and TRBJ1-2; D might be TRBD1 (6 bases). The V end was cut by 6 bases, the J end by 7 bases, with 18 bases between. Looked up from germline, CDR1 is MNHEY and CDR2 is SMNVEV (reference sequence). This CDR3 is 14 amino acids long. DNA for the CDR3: TGTGCCAGCAGCCCCCCCGGGACATACTCTGGCTACACCTTC. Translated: CASSPPGTYSGYTF.

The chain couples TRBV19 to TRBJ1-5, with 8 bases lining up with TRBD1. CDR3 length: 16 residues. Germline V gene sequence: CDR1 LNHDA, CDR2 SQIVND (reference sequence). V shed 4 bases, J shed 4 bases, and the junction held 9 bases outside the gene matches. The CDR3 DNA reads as TGTGCCAGTAGTAGCCCCGGGACAGGTCCTAATCAGCCCCAGCATTTT. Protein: CASSSPGTGPNQPQHF.

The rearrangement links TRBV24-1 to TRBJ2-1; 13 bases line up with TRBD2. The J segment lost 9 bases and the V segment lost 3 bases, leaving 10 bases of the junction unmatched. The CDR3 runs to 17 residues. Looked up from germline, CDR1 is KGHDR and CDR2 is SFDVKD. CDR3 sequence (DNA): TGTGCCACCAGTGATCTCAAACTAGCGGGAGGGCCGGGTGAGCAGTTCTTC. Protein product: CATSDLKLAGGPGEQFF.

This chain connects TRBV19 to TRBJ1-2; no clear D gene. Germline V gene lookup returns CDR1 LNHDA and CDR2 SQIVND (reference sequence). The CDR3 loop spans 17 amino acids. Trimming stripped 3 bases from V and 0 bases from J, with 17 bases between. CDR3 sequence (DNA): TGTGCCAGTAGTATTCCCGGGATCCGAGACTCTAACTATGGCTACACCTTC. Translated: CASSIPGIRDSNYGYTF.

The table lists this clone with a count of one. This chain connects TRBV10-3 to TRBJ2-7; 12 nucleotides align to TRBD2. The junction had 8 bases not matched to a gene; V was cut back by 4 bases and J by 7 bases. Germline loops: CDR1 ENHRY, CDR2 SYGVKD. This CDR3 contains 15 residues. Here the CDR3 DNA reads TGTGCCATCAGTGGCTCTAGCGGGGGGGATAAAGAGCAGTACTTC. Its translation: CAISGSSGGDKEQYF.

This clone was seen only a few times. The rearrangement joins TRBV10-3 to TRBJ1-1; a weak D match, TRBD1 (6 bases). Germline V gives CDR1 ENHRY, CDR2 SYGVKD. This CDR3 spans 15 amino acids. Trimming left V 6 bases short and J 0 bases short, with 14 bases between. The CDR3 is CAIRDTGQLNTEAFF. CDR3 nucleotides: TGTGCCATCAGGGACACAGGACAGCTGAACACTGAAGCTTTCTTT.

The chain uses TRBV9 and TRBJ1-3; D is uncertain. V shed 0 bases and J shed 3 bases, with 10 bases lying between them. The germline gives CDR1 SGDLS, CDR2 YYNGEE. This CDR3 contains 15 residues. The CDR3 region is CASSVVGAFGNTIYF. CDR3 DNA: TGTGCCAGCAGCGTAGTCGGTGCTTTTGGAAACACCATATATTTT.

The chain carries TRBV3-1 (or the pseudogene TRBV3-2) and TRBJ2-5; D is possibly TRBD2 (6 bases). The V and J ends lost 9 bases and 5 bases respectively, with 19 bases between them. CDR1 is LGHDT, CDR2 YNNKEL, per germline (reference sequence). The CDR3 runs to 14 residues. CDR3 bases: TGTGCCAGTTACCACTCCGGGGGTCGGGAGACCCAGTACTTC. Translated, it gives CASYHSGGRETQYF.

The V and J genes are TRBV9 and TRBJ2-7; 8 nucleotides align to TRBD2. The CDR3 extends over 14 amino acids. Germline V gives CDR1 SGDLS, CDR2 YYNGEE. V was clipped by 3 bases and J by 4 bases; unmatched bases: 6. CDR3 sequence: CASSDGTSTYEQYF. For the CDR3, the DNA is TGTGCCAGCAGCGACGGGACTAGTACATACGAGCAGTACTTC.

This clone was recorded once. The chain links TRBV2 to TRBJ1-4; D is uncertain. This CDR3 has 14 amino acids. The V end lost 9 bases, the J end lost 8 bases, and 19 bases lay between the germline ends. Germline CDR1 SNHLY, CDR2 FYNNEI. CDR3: CASGRNTGYEKLFF. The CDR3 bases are TGTGCCAGTGGGAGGAACACCGGATACGAAAAACTGTTTTTT.

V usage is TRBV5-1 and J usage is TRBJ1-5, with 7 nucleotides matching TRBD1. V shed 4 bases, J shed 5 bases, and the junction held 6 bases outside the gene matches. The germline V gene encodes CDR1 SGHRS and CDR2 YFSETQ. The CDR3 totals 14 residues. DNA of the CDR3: TGCGCCAGCAGCCCGACAGGGTGGCATCAGCCCCAGCATTTT. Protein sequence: CASSPTGWHQPQHF. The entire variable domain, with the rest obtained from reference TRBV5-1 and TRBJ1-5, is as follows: KAGVTQTPRYLIKTRGQQVTLSCSPISGHRSVSWYQQTPGQGLQFLFEYFSETQRNKGNFPGRFSGRQFSNSRSEMNVSTLELGDSALYLCASSPTGWHQPQHFGDGTRLSIL.

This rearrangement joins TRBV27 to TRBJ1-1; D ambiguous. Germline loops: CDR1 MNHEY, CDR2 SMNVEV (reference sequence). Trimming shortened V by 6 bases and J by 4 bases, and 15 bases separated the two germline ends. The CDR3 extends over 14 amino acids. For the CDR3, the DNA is TGTGCCAGCAGCTTTTCGGTTGGAGTCACTGAAGCTTTCTTT. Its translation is CASSFSVGVTEAFF.

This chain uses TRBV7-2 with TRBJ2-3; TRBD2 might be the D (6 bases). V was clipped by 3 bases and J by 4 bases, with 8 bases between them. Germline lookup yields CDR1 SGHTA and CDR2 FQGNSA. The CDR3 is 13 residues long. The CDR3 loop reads CASSFGGADTQYF. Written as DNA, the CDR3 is TGTGCCAGCAGCTTCGGCGGGGCAGATACGCAGTATTTT.

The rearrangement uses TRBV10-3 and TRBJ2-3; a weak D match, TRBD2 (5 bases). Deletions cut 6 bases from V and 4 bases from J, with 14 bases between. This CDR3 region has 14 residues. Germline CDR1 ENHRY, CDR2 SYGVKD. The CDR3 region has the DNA TGTGCCATCAGCCCCTTGGTTAGCGCAGATACGCAGTATTTT. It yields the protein CAISPLVSADTQYF.

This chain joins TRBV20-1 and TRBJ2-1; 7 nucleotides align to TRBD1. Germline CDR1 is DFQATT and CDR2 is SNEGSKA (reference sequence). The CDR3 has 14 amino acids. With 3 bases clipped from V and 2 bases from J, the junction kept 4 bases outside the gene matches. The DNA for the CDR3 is TGCAGTGCTAGTGACAGGGTGACCTACAATGAGCAGTTCTTC. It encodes CSASDRVTYNEQFF.

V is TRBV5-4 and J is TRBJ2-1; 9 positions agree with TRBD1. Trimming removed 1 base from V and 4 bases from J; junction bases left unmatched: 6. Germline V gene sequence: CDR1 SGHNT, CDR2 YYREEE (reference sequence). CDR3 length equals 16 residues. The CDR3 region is CASSLPDRGFYNEQFF. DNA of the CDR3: TGTGCCAGCAGCTTGCCGGACAGGGGATTTTACAATGAGCAGTTCTTC.

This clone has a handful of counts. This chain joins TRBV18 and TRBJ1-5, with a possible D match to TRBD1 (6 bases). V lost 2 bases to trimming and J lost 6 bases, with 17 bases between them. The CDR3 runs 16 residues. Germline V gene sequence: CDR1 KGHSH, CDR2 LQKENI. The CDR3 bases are TGTGCCAGCTCACCATCGGGGGGCGCCTTGGGTCAGCCCCAGCATTTT. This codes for CASSPSGGALGQPQHF.

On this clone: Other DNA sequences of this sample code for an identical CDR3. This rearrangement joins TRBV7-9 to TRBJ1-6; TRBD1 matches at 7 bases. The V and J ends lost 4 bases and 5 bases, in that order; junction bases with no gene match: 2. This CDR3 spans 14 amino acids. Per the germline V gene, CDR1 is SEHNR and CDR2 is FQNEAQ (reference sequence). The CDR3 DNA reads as TGTGCCAGCAGCTCACAGGGGAATAATTCACCCCTCCACTTT. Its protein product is CASSSQGNNSPLHF.

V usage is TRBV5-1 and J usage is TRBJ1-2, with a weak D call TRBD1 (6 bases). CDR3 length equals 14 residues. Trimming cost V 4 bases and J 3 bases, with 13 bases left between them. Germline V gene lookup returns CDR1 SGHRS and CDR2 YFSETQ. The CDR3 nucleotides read TGCGCCAGCAGCGCCGAAGGGGGAGACTATGGCTACACCTTC. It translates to CASSAEGGDYGYTF.

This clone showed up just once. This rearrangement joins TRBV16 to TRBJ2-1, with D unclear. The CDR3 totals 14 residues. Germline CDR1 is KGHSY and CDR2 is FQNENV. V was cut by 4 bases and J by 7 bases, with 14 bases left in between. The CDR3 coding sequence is TGTGCCAGCAGCCCCCGGAGCCCTTTTAATGAGCAGTTCTTC. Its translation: CASSPRSPFNEQFF.

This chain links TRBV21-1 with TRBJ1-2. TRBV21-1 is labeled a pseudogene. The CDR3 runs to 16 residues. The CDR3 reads CASSSPRNTFYYGYTF. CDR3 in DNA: TGTGCCAGCAGCTCACCGAGGAACACGTTTTACTATGGCTACACCTTC.

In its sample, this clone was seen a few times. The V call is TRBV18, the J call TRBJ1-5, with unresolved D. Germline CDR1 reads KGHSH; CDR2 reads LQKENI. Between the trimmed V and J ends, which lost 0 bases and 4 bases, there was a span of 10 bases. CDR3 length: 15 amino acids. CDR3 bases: TGTGCCAGCTCACCACCGGGCAGCTCAAATCAGCCCCAGCATTTT. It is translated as CASSPPGSSNQPQHF.

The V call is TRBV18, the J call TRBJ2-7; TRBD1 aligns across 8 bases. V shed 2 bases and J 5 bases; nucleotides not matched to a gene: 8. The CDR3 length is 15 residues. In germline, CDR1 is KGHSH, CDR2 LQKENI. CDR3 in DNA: TGTGCCAGCTCACCATTGGGGACAGGTCAGAACGAGCAGTACTTC. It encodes CASSPLGTGQNEQYF.